This T cell receptor (beta chain) was captured in a study of Graves' ophthalmopathy and Graves' hyperthyroidism. Study in general: At the time of initial diagnosis and before any treatment, peripheral blood was collected.

Scientists amplified the TCR beta CDR3 regions from RNA transcripts. In the first round, RT-PCR was carried out with HTBI primers, and a multiplex PCR formed the second round. TCRdb analysed the multiplex PCR reads with MiXCR anew, one entry per CDR3 protein. The sample holds 650,000 to 800,000 distinct CDR3 sequences; about two fifths are singletons and the top ten take around 3.3%. The CDR3 runs to 15 residues. V was clipped by 4 bases and J by 0 bases, with 13 bases between them. Germline assignment: CDR1 SNHLY and CDR2 FYNNEI. Overall study findings and caveats: Sensitivity reached approximately 88% and specificity approximately 81% for a 13-signature model separating ophthalmopathy from stable hyperthyroidism.

Patients were diagnosed from clinical symptoms, serum thyroxine, TRAb, thyroid ultrasound and orbital computed tomography. A word on this clonotype: Antigen unknown.

The chain employs TRBV2 and TRBJ2-7; D might be TRBD1 (5 bases). The sequenced material came from peripheral blood. The TCR comes from an adult man with Graves' ophthalmopathy. The CDR3 protein is CASSALLDSSYEQYF. For the CDR3, the DNA is TGTGCCAGCAGTGCCCTCCTAGACAGCTCCTACGAGCAGTACTTC.